A selection of T cell receptor beta chains follows, all from one sample in a study of blood T cell repertoires in COVID-19. Assay: immunoSEQ multiplex PCR; the TCRdb copy retains only in-frame clones and omits some. Among more than 300,000 clones listed, 86% were seen once. Source material: peripheral blood. All receptors come from a woman between 45 and 60 years old with acute or convalescent COVID-19. CDR3s include the opening cysteine and the closing phenylalanine or tryptophan. D genes are given only for firm matches. For some rows the clone size is stated as once, few or many, or as a class when expanded; others skip it.

len: 15; j_gene: TRBJ1-1; v_gene: TRBV4-1; d_gene: TRBD1; abundance: .; CDR3aa: CASSPTDREGTEAFF; CDR3nt: TGCGCCAGCAGCCCTACGGACAGGGAGGGGACTGAAGCTTTCTTT
len: 15; j_gene: TRBJ2-2; v_gene: TRBV27; d_gene: TRBD2; abundance: .; CDR3aa: CATKKAWGGTGELFF; CDR3nt: TGTGCCACCAAAAAGGCCTGGGGAGGGACCGGGGAGCTGTTTTTT
len: 14; j_gene: TRBJ2-3; v_gene: TRBV7-3; d_gene: TRBD2; abundance: .; CDR3aa: CASSLGLAADTQYF; CDR3nt: TGTGCCAGCAGTTTGGGACTAGCGGCAGATACGCAGTATTTT
len: 14; j_gene: TRBJ1-4; v_gene: TRBV6-5; d_gene: TRBD1; abundance: once; CDR3aa: CASKDRGTNEKLFF; CDR3nt: TGTGCCAGCAAGGACAGGGGCACTAATGAAAAACTGTTTTTT
len: 14; j_gene: TRBJ2-3; v_gene: TRBV5-4; d_gene: .; abundance: once; CDR3aa: CASTLPTGTDTQYF; CDR3nt: TGTGCCAGCACTCTCCCTACAGGGACAGATACGCAGTATTTT
len: 14; j_gene: TRBJ1-1; v_gene: TRBV28; d_gene: .; abundance: .; CDR3aa: CASSFSNMNTEAFF; CDR3nt: TGTGCCAGCAGTTTTTCCAACATGAACACTGAAGCTTTCTTT
len: 23; j_gene: TRBJ2-7; v_gene: TRBV5-3; d_gene: TRBD1; abundance: .; CDR3aa: CARSLTRDRGQASPKPTSYEQYF; CDR3nt: TGTGCCAGAAGCTTAACACGGGACAGGGGTCAGGCCAGCCCTAAACCCACATCCTACGAGCAGTACTTC
len: 14; j_gene: TRBJ1-2; v_gene: TRBV19; d_gene: .; abundance: .; CDR3aa: CASSPPSLNYGYTF; CDR3nt: TGTGCCAGTAGTCCCCCGTCACTTAACTATGGCTACACCTTC
len: 18; j_gene: TRBJ2-6; v_gene: TRBV4-2; d_gene: TRBD1; abundance: .; CDR3aa: CASSRDRGFPSWANVLTF; CDR3nt: TGTGCCAGCAGCCGAGACAGGGGGTTCCCTTCTTGGGCCAACGTCCTGACTTTC
len: 13; j_gene: TRBJ2-7; v_gene: TRBV29-1; d_gene: .; abundance: few; CDR3aa: CSVGTGFPYEQYF; CDR3nt: TGCAGCGTTGGCACAGGTTTTCCCTACGAGCAGTACTTC